The 26 T cell receptor beta chains in this list originate from one sample, sequenced in a study of identical twins. From the 5' RACE reads, TCRdb called clonotypes with MiXCR, one entry per CDR3 protein. The repertoire holds approximately 550,000 distinct CDR3 sequences, approximately 20% seen once, with more than 0.4% in the top ten. The same data also contributed to another study, on yellow fever vaccine responses in identical twins.

The specimen sequenced was CD4+ T cells sorted from blood. These receptor sequences come from a woman aged 18 to 35 in good health.

The J gene is TRBJ2-2, the V gene TRBV24-1; TRBD1 aligns across 7 bases. The CDR3 spans 14 residues. Trimming took 6 bases from V and 6 from J; bases not matched to a gene: 6. The germline V gene has CDR1 KGHDR and CDR2 SFDVKD. The CDR3 DNA is TGTGCCACCAGTCCGACAGGGTGGTCCGGGGAGCTGTTTTTT. It specifies CATSPTGWSGELFF.

To note about this clonotype: A read error is possible here, since a much larger clone lies one base away. The chain uses TRBV10-3 and TRBJ2-3, with 12 bases identical to TRBD2. Germline V gene lookup returns CDR1 ENHRY and CDR2 SYGVKD. V lost 6 bases to trimming and J lost 3 bases; unmatched junction nucleotides: 1. The CDR3 contains 14 residues. The CDR3 DNA follows: TGTGCCATCAGCGGACTAGCGGGAACAGATACGCAGTATTTT. Translated: CAISGLAGTDTQYF.

The chain uses TRBV24-1 and TRBJ2-1, with D tentatively TRBD2 (5 bases). Deletions cut 1 base from V and 9 bases from J, with 9 bases between. Germline V lookup: CDR1 KGHDR, CDR2 SFDVKD. The CDR3 sequence is 13 residues long. CDR3 nucleotide sequence: TGTGCCACCAGTGATTTTTGGGGAGCTGAGCAGTTCTTC. Translation: CATSDFWGAEQFF.

This clonotype was seen a few times. The rearrangement joins TRBV5-1 to TRBJ2-5, with TRBD2 identical over 14 bases. The CDR3 spans 19 residues. After removal of 5 bases from V and 3 bases from J, the junction contained 15 bases not matched to a gene. The germline V gene has CDR1 SGHRS and CDR2 YFSETQ. CDR3 nucleotide sequence: TGCGCCAGCAGGTCTGGCCCCGGGACTAGCGGGAGATTAGAAGAGACCCAGTACTTC. Its translation: CASRSGPGTSGRLEETQYF. Drawing the rest from reference TRBV5-1 and TRBJ2-5, the complete variable domain is KAGVTQTPRYLIKTRGQQVTLSCSPISGHRSVSWYQQTPGQGLQFLFEYFSETQRNKGNFPGRFSGRQFSNSRSEMNVSTLELGDSALYLCASRSGPGTSGRLEETQYFGPGTRLLVL.

J is TRBJ2-3 and V is TRBV5-1; D gene ambiguous. V dropped 1 base and J dropped 0 bases, with 9 bases sitting between them. CDR3 size: 15 residues. Germline V gene data show CDR1 as SGHRS and CDR2 as YFSETQ. CDR3 protein: CASSLNLYSTDTQYF. The CDR3 bases are TGCGCCAGCAGCTTGAACCTATATAGCACAGATACGCAGTATTTT.

The gene calls are TRBV19 and TRBJ2-3, with 12 bases identical to TRBD1. Germline CDR1 LNHDA, CDR2 SQIVND (reference sequence). CDR3 size: 15 residues. V was pared by 10 bases and J by 5 bases, with 10 bases of the junction left unmatched. CDR3: CATCSGTGGKDTQYF. The CDR3 bases are TGTGCCACCTGCTCCGGGACAGGGGGCAAAGATACGCAGTATTTT.

The rearrangement joins TRBV6-1 to TRBJ2-3; a possible D gene is TRBD1 (6 bases). V lost 8 bases and J lost 0, with 21 bases in between. In germline, CDR1 is MNHNS, CDR2 SASEGT. The CDR3 has 17 amino acids. This CDR3 is CASGNAPGQFSTDTQYF. The CDR3 bases are TGTGCCAGCGGTAATGCCCCAGGACAGTTTAGCACAGATACGCAGTATTTT.

CDR3 DNA: TGTGCCATTAAAATCCACTGGGTACGGGACGAGCAGTACGTC. It codes for CAIKIHWVRDEQYV. The chain combines TRBV10-3 with TRBJ2-7; D ambiguous. The CDR3 is made up of 14 amino acids. The V end was cut by 9 bases, the J end by 5 bases, with 20 bases between. Germline values: CDR1 ENHRY, CDR2 SYGVKD.

The genes are TRBV10-1 and TRBJ2-2; the match to TRBD2 covers 8 bases. Looked up from germline, CDR1 is WNHNN and CDR2 is SYGVQD (reference sequence). V lost 3 bases to trimming and J lost 4 bases; unmatched junction nucleotides: 4. The CDR3 has 15 residues. The CDR3 coding sequence is TGCGCCAGCAGTGACCCGGGAGGGCCCACCGGGGAGCTGTTTTTT. Its translation is CASSDPGGPTGELFF.

This clonotype was detected a few times. The rearrangement uses TRBV7-9 and TRBJ2-3; D remains ambiguous. Germline V gene data show CDR1 as SEHNR and CDR2 as FQNEAQ (reference sequence). This CDR3 region has 15 residues. V shed 0 bases and J shed 1 base, with 8 bases lying between them. CDR3 nucleotides: TGTGCCAGCAGCTTAGCCCTTCGTGGCACAGATACGCAGTATTTT. Protein: CASSLALRGTDTQYF.

This clonotype was detected only a few times. The rearrangement joins TRBV29-1 to TRBJ2-4; TRBD1 might be the D (6 bases). Per germline, CDR1 SQVTM and CDR2 ANQGSEA. The CDR3 totals 15 residues. V was cut by 1 base and J by 3 bases, with 13 bases left in between. CDR3 DNA sequence: TGCAGCGTTGAAGTCCCAGGGGCAGGCAAAAACATTCAGTACTTC. Translated, it gives CSVEVPGAGKNIQYF.

This clonotype was seen only a few times. The chain combines TRBV5-1 with TRBJ1-4; 7 bases align to TRBD1. CDR3 size: 16 residues. Germline CDR1 reads SGHRS; CDR2 reads YFSETQ. V shed 4 bases, J shed 7 bases, and the junction held 13 bases outside the gene matches. The CDR3 DNA reads TGCGCCAGCAGCCCCCCTACCGGGGACAGAGGTGAAAAACTGTTTTTT. Translated: CASSPPTGDRGEKLFF.

The chain uses TRBV3-1 and TRBJ2-5; possibly TRBD2 for D (5 bases). CDR3 length equals 16 residues. V lost 0 bases and J lost 1, with 12 bases in between. In germline, CDR1 is LGHDT, CDR2 YNNKEL (reference sequence). This CDR3 reads CASSQDKRLPQETQYF. CDR3 coding DNA: TGTGCCAGCAGCCAAGATAAGAGACTACCCCAAGAGACCCAGTACTTC.

The gene calls are TRBV2 and TRBJ2-3; a weak D match, TRBD1 (6 bases). CDR1 SNHLY and CDR2 FYNNEI come from the germline V gene. Trimming cost V 5 bases and J 0 bases, with 15 bases left between them. This CDR3 spans 16 amino acids. DNA for the CDR3: TGTGCCAGCAGTCTGGGGGCCGTAACTAGCACAGATACGCAGTATTTT. As protein: CASSLGAVTSTDTQYF.

There are a few counts of this clonotype. The chain carries TRBV28 and TRBJ1-3; TRBD1 is a possible D gene (6 bases). V shed 6 bases and J shed 4 bases, with 13 bases lying between them. This CDR3 has 14 residues. Germline loops: CDR1 MDHEN, CDR2 SYDVKM. CDR3 loop: CASRTTGRGNTIYF. CDR3 DNA sequence: TGTGCCAGCAGGACAACAGGGAGAGGAAACACCATATATTTT.

V and J are TRBV20-1 and TRBJ2-4; D is uncertain. Trimming cost V 0 bases and J 6 bases, with 15 bases left between them. The CDR3 has 15 amino acids. Germline CDR1 reads DFQATT; CDR2 reads SNEGSKA (reference sequence). The CDR3 loop reads CSARDSLLALNIQYF. Written as DNA, the CDR3 is TGCAGTGCTAGAGATTCACTATTGGCATTAAACATTCAGTACTTC.

This clonotype was detected ten times or more. The chain has TRBV7-8 and TRBJ2-1, with 14 nucleotides matching TRBD2. Looked up from germline, CDR1 is SGHVS and CDR2 is FQNEAQ. Trimming at V came to 1 base and at J to 0 bases, leaving 8 bases not matched to a gene. The CDR3 sequence is 20 residues long. The CDR3 sequence is CASSLGSGLAGDSSYNEQFF. The CDR3 DNA sequence: TGTGCCAGCAGCTTAGGCTCGGGACTAGCGGGGGATAGCTCCTACAATGAGCAGTTCTTC.

The chain joins TRBV12-3 or TRBV12-4 to TRBJ2-3, with 7 bases matching TRBD1. The J segment lost 4 bases and the V segment lost 8 bases, leaving 9 bases of the junction unmatched. The CDR3 is 14 amino acids. This CDR3 reads CASSYGQAADTQYF. CDR3 coding DNA: TGTGCCAGCTCGTACGGACAGGCAGCAGATACGCAGTATTTT.

This clonotype came up a few times. The V call is TRBV7-9, the J call TRBJ2-1; TRBD2 might be the D (7 bases). This CDR3 is 16 amino acids long. V was pared by 1 base and J by 8 bases, with 18 bases between. The germline CDR1 and CDR2 sequences are SEHNR and FQNEAQ (reference sequence). For the CDR3, the DNA is TGTGCCAGCAGCTTAGTCCCGGCGGGGGCCCCCCATGAGCAGTTCTTC. Translation gives CASSLVPAGAPHEQFF. Drawing the rest from reference TRBV7-9 and TRBJ2-1, the complete variable domain is DTGVSQNPRHKITKRGQNVTFRCDPISEHNRLYWYRQTLGQGPEFLTYFQNEAQLEKSRLLSDRFSAERPKGSFSTLEIQRTEQGDSAMYLCASSLVPAGAPHEQFFGPGTRLTVL.

This clonotype was seen only a few times. The genes are TRBV6-5 and TRBJ1-1; TRBD1 might be the D (6 bases). Germline assignment: CDR1 MNHEY and CDR2 SVGAGI. The CDR3 has 11 amino acids. V shed 4 bases and J shed 8 bases, with 8 bases lying between them. Here the CDR3 DNA reads TGTGCCAGCAGTTTCCAGGGGGAAGCTTTCTTT. Translating gives CASSFQGEAFF.

The V gene is TRBV6-2 or TRBV6-3, the J gene TRBJ1-5; 7 nucleotides align to TRBD1. Unmatched junction bases numbered 4, after V lost 5 bases and J lost 3 bases. The germline CDR1 and CDR2 sequences are MNHEY and SVGEGT. This CDR3 region has 14 residues. CDR3 region: CASSPGGTNQPQHF. The DNA of the CDR3 is TGTGCCAGCAGTCCAGGGGGAACCAATCAGCCCCAGCATTTT.

This clonotype was found a few times. V usage is TRBV10-3 and J usage is TRBJ1-5, with 8 bases identical to TRBD1. Germline trimming cut 3 bases from V and 6 bases from J; bases unmatched to any gene: 4. The CDR3 consists of 14 residues. Germline V lookup: CDR1 ENHRY, CDR2 SYGVKD. This CDR3 is CAISEGQGGQPQHF. In DNA, the CDR3 is TGTGCCATCAGTGAAGGACAGGGAGGTCAGCCCCAGCATTTT.

This clonotype was seen more than once but under ten times. CDR3: CASTERAANTLAFF. CDR3 nucleotide sequence: TGTGCCAGCACCGAACGTGCCGCCAACACCCTAGCTTTCTTT. This chain uses TRBV2 with TRBJ1-1, with unresolved D. With 7 bases removed from V and 10 bases from J, the gap between germline ends came to 22 bases. The CDR3 spans 14 residues. The V gene's germline CDR1 is SNHLY and CDR2 FYNNEI. The full variable domain, rest sourced from reference TRBV2 and TRBJ1-1, is EPEVTQTPSHQVTQMGQEVILRCVPISNHLYFYWYRQILGQKVEFLVSFYNNEISEKSEIFDDQFSVERPDGSNFTLKIRSTKLEDSAMYFCASTERAANTLAFFGQGTRLTVV.

The chain uses TRBV20-1 and TRBJ2-1; 8 bases map to TRBD2. Per germline, CDR1 DFQATT and CDR2 SNEGSKA (reference sequence). CDR3 length: 15 residues. V shed 6 bases and J 3 bases; nucleotides not matched to a gene: 10. As DNA, the CDR3 is TGCAGTGCGAGCCCGGGACTAGGAAGCTACAATGAGCAGTTCTTC. Protein sequence: CSASPGLGSYNEQFF.

The chain recombines TRBV20-1 with TRBJ2-3; TRBD2 matches at 13 bases. V gave up 5 bases and J gave up 5 bases; unmatched junction bases: 10. Germline V CDR1 and CDR2: DFQATT, SNEGSKA (reference sequence). The CDR3 covers 16 residues. CDR3 sequence (DNA): TGCAGTGCTCCCATGACTAGCGGGGGGCACGGAGATACGCAGTATTTT. Its translation is CSAPMTSGGHGDTQYF.

The chain links TRBV5-6 to TRBJ2-3; 11 bases fit TRBD2. Germline CDR1 reads SGHDT; CDR2 reads YYEEEE. The length of the CDR3 is 18 residues. After removal of 0 bases from V and 1 base from J, the junction contained 7 bases not matched to a gene. The CDR3 DNA sequence: TGTGCCAGCAGCTTGGTTCTAGCGGGAGGACCCCGCACAGATACGCAGTATTTT. Its translation: CASSLVLAGGPRTDTQYF.